A single sample gave rise to the 20 T cell receptor beta chains below, sequenced in a study of T cell responses to AZD1222 COVID-19 vaccine. Method: immunoSEQ multiplex PCR; TCRdb's copy keeps in-frame clones and lacks some. The table lists approximately 76,000 clones, about 90% of them singletons. Material: peripheral blood, obtained on day 0 of MenACWY control vaccination. The receptors here all came from an adult in good health.

This sequence joins TRBV19 and TRBJ2-7; tentatively, D is TRBD1 or TRBD2 (5 bases each). CDR3 size: 13 residues. CDR1 is LNHDA, CDR2 SQIVND, per germline (reference sequence). Trimming took off 4 bases at V and 12 bases at J, with 19 bases between the two ends. CDR3 sequence (DNA): TGTGCCAGTAGTAGGACCCCATGGGACCTTCTGTACTTC. This gives the protein CASSRTPWDLLYF.

This clone appeared a single time. The rearrangement links TRBV10-1 to TRBJ1-1; 10 bases map to TRBD1. Trimming removed 8 bases from V and 3 bases from J; junction bases left unmatched: 9. Germline V lookup: CDR1 WNHNN, CDR2 SYGVQD (reference sequence). CDR3 length: 15 amino acids. The CDR3 DNA sequence: TGCGCCAGCCGCCCGGGACAGGGGATGGACACTGAAGCTTTCTTT. Translated, it gives CASRPGQGMDTEAFF.

V is TRBV5-5 and J is TRBJ2-5; the D call may be TRBD1 or TRBD2 (5 bases each). Trimming removed 1 base at V and 4 bases at J, with 20 bases between. The CDR3 totals 17 residues. CDR1 and CDR2 (germline): SGHKS, YYEKEE (reference sequence). The CDR3 loop is CASSLYGFVTGRETQYF. CDR3 DNA: TGTGCCAGCAGCTTGTATGGTTTCGTGACGGGACGAGAGACCCAGTACTTC.

This chain uses TRBV29-1 with TRBJ2-1; TRBD2 matches 9 bases. The V gene end was trimmed by 5 bases and the J gene end by 6 bases; junction bases not matched to a gene: 8. Germline-derived CDR1 and CDR2 are SQVTM and ANQGSEA. This CDR3 contains 14 residues. Here the CDR3 reads CSVFGLAGSNEQFF. CDR3 nucleotide sequence: TGCAGCGTTTTTGGTCTAGCGGGGTCCAATGAGCAGTTCTTC.

This clone was detected a few times. The CDR3: CASSNDQETQYF. DNA of the CDR3: TGTGCCAGCAGCAACGACCAAGAGACCCAGTACTTC. The chain uses TRBV27 and TRBJ2-5; D gene unclear. This CDR3 is built from 12 residues. Trimming shortened V by 6 bases and J by 0 bases, and 5 bases separated the two germline ends. The germline V gene encodes CDR1 MNHEY and CDR2 SMNVEV (reference sequence).

The gene calls are TRBV6-7 and TRBJ1-1; no clear D. TRBV6-7 falls under the ORF class, with uncertain function. V gave up 7 bases and J gave up 1 base, with 13 bases separating them. This CDR3 has 14 amino acids. This CDR3 reads CASKVVVRNTEAFF. The CDR3 DNA reads TGTGCCAGCAAAGTGGTCGTTAGGAACACTGAAGCTTTCTTT.

V gene TRBV11-1 combines with J gene TRBJ2-7; D may be TRBD1 or TRBD2 (6 bases each). CDR1 is SGHAT and CDR2 is FQDESV in the germline V gene (reference sequence). This CDR3 contains 16 residues. Trimming pared 9 bases from V and 2 bases from J, leaving 23 bases between. The CDR3 DNA is TGTGCCAGTAAGGGGGGACCCGCGAAAGCCCCCTACGAGCAGTACTTC. As protein: CASKGGPAKAPYEQYF.

CDR3 sequence (DNA): TGTGCCAGCAGACAGAGCAGGGAGCAGTTCTTC. This sequence encodes CASRQSREQFF. J is TRBJ2-1 and V is TRBV27; D ambiguous. The CDR3 length is 11 residues. The ends were cut back, 6 bases at V and 10 bases at J, with 10 bases in the middle. The V gene's germline CDR1 is MNHEY and CDR2 SMNVEV (reference sequence).

This rearrangement joins TRBV6-1 to TRBJ1-3, with D unresolved. The CDR3 extends over 16 amino acids. The V gene lost 1 base and the J gene lost 0 bases, with 10 bases spanning the gap. Germline V gene sequence: CDR1 MNHNS, CDR2 SASEGT. The DNA of the CDR3 is TGTGCCAGCAGTGAAGTGGACGGGAGCTCTGGAAACACCATATATTTT. As protein: CASSEVDGSSGNTIYF.

The gene calls are TRBV9 and TRBJ2-5, with D possibly being TRBD2 (5 bases). Germline V gives CDR1 SGDLS, CDR2 YYNGEE. V dropped 2 bases and J dropped 4 bases, with 18 bases sitting between them. CDR3 length: 16 amino acids. CDR3 amino acids: CASSVRGSEGVETQYF. The CDR3, as DNA: TGTGCCAGCAGCGTCAGAGGGAGCGAGGGAGTAGAGACCCAGTACTTC.

The chain has TRBV12-3 or TRBV12-4 and TRBJ1-2; D is unresolved. This CDR3 comprises 13 residues. The ends were cut back, 8 bases at V and 7 bases at J, with 17 bases in the middle. CDR3 in DNA: TGTGCCAGCTGGCCTTTACACGAGGGTGGCTACACCTTC. It encodes CASWPLHEGGYTF.

The rearrangement links TRBV30 to TRBJ1-2; TRBD1 aligns across 7 bases. Germline V gene sequence: CDR1 GTSNPN, CDR2 SVGIG (reference sequence). With V trimmed by 5 bases and J by 4 bases, 7 bases remained unmatched. This CDR3 spans 13 amino acids. The CDR3 DNA reads as TGTGCCTGGGACAGGGAGGGATTCTATGGCTACACCTTC. It yields the protein CAWDREGFYGYTF.

The chain combines TRBV5-1 with TRBJ2-1; 9 nucleotides agree with TRBD2. The CDR3 loop spans 15 amino acids. Germline trimming cut 0 bases from V and 9 bases from J; bases unmatched to any gene: 7. CDR1 and CDR2 (germline): SGHRS, YFSETQ. DNA of the CDR3: TGCGCCAGCAGCTTGGCGGCTAGCGGGATAGGTGAGCAGTTCTTC. This gives the protein CASSLAASGIGEQFF. Complete variable domain (other parts from reference TRBV5-1 and TRBJ2-1): KAGVTQTPRYLIKTRGQQVTLSCSPISGHRSVSWYQQTPGQGLQFLFEYFSETQRNKGNFPGRFSGRQFSNSRSEMNVSTLELGDSALYLCASSLAASGIGEQFFGPGTRLTVL.

Here the CDR3 reads CASGGQPLTYNEQFF. CDR3 DNA: TGTGCCAGCGGGGGACAACCTCTCACCTACAATGAGCAGTTCTTC. The chain joins TRBV28 to TRBJ2-1; D may be TRBD1 (6 bases). The CDR3 is made up of 15 amino acids. Germline V lookup: CDR1 MDHEN, CDR2 SYDVKM. The V and J ends lost 8 bases and 2 bases respectively, with 16 bases between them.

V gene TRBV10-2 combines with J gene TRBJ1-1; the D gene is possibly TRBD1 (5 bases). This CDR3 is 16 amino acids long. The germline V gene has CDR1 WSHSY and CDR2 SAAADI. The V end was cut by 0 bases, the J end by 4 bases, with 15 bases between. CDR3: CASSESASTAATEAFF. The CDR3 nucleotides are TGCGCCAGCAGTGAGTCGGCTTCGACAGCCGCCACTGAAGCTTTCTTT.

The chain has TRBV20-1 and TRBJ2-5; D unclear. CDR1 and CDR2 (germline): DFQATT, SNEGSKA (reference sequence). The CDR3 totals 11 residues. V lost 3 bases, J lost 5 bases, and 7 bases lay in between. The CDR3 sequence is CSARAVETQYF. CDR3 coding DNA: TGCAGTGCTAGGGCAGTCGAGACCCAGTACTTC.

CDR3 in DNA: TGCGCCAGCAGCTCGCAGGTCGACAATGAGCAGTTCTTC. The encoded protein is CASSSQVDNEQFF. The V gene is TRBV5-1, the J gene TRBJ2-1; D remains ambiguous. V was pared by 3 bases and J by 5 bases, with 9 bases between. There are 13 residues in the CDR3. Germline assignment: CDR1 SGHRS and CDR2 YFSETQ.

The chain employs TRBV5-6 and TRBJ1-2; no clear D. The CDR3 sequence is 12 residues long. Germline CDR1 SGHDT, CDR2 YYEEEE. V lost 3 bases and J 5 bases, leaving 8 bases between the germline ends. In DNA form, the CDR3 reads TGTGCCAGCAGCTCACAACAGTATGGCTACACCTTC. As protein: CASSSQQYGYTF.

The chain links TRBV30 to TRBJ1-3, with D perhaps matching TRBD1 (6 bases). Trimming removed 5 bases at V and 0 bases at J, with 26 bases between. The CDR3 has 19 residues. The germline gives CDR1 GTSNPN, CDR2 SVGIG (reference sequence). In DNA, the CDR3 is TGTGCCTGGGACAGGAGAGGAAACTTAAGGGACCGCTCTGGAAACACCATATATTTT. Protein: CAWDRRGNLRDRSGNTIYF.

The chain recombines TRBV18 with TRBJ1-2; maybe TRBD1 (6 bases). Germline V gene sequence: CDR1 KGHSH, CDR2 LQKENI. V gave up 6 bases and J gave up 4 bases, with 12 bases separating them. The CDR3 has 13 amino acids. The CDR3, as DNA: TGTGCCAGCTCCCCCGCGACAGGCTATGGCTACACCTTC. Amino acids: CASSPATGYGYTF.